Shown below are 5 T cell receptor beta chains from a single sample sequenced in a study of molecular identifiers for immune sequencing clone quantification. TCRdb processed the PCR reads anew with MiXCR; each CDR3 protein has one entry. The repertoire holds tens of thousands of distinct CDR3 sequences, with about 15% as singletons. What was sequenced was naive CD8+ T cells from blood, with Jurkat cell RNA spiked in. The sample's subset: FACS-sorted CD8+CD4-CCR7+CD45RA+ naive T cells. These receptors all come from a human donor in good health. Some libraries in this study had Jurkat cell RNA spiked in.

As for this clonotype: This sequence may be a read error, since a much larger clone differs from it by one base. The V call is TRBV3-1, the J call TRBJ2-2; perhaps D is TRBD1 or TRBD2 (6 bases each). Germline loops: CDR1 LGHDT, CDR2 YNNKEL (reference sequence). With 1 base removed from V and 2 bases from J, the gap between germline ends came to 23 bases. This CDR3 has 20 residues. Here the CDR3 DNA reads TGTGCCAGCAGCCAAGCAAGCAGGGGTGGCGCCGGGACTAACACCGGGGAGCTGTTTTTT. This gives the protein CASSQASRGGAGTNTGELFF.

This clonotype was seen many times. The J gene is TRBJ2-5, the V gene TRBV6-5, with 9 bases that match TRBD1. V lost 6 bases to trimming and J lost 1 base; unmatched junction nucleotides: 6. The CDR3 loop spans 15 amino acids. CDR1 and CDR2 from the germline V gene are MNHEY and SVGAGI. CDR3 bases: TGTGCCAGCAGGCACGGGACAGGGCCCCAAGAGACCCAGTACTTC. This gives the protein CASRHGTGPQETQYF.

About this clonotype itself: Likely a read error: the CDR3 ends without its conserved phenylalanine or tryptophan. No DNA is shown, since the ends of the CDR3 on it are uncertain; the CDR3 is the one TCRdb lists. The V call is TRBV29-1, the J call TRBJ1-1. The CDR3 spans 11 amino acids, including both terminal residues. Looked up from germline, CDR1 is SQVTM and CDR2 is ANQGSEA. The CDR3 sequence: CSVERSAEAFS.

The table lists this clonotype with many counts. The rearrangement links TRBV27 to TRBJ2-3, with D uncertain. V was cut by 0 bases and J by 2 bases, with 12 bases left in between. Germline V lookup: CDR1 MNHEY, CDR2 SMNVEV (reference sequence). The CDR3 runs 16 residues. CDR3 region: CASSLSKGLFTDTQYF. The CDR3, as DNA: TGTGCCAGCAGTTTATCGAAGGGTCTTTTCACAGATACGCAGTATTTT.

This clonotype was detected many times. An end of the junction differs from the germline gene, which may be a read error. The chain links TRBV6-1 to TRBJ2-3; the match to TRBD2 covers 8 bases. This CDR3 is built from 14 residues. Per germline, CDR1 MNHNS and CDR2 SASEGT. CDR3 protein: CAGSSSGSSDTQYF. The CDR3 nucleotides are TGCGCTGGGTCATCCAGCGGGAGTTCAGATACGCAGTATTTT.